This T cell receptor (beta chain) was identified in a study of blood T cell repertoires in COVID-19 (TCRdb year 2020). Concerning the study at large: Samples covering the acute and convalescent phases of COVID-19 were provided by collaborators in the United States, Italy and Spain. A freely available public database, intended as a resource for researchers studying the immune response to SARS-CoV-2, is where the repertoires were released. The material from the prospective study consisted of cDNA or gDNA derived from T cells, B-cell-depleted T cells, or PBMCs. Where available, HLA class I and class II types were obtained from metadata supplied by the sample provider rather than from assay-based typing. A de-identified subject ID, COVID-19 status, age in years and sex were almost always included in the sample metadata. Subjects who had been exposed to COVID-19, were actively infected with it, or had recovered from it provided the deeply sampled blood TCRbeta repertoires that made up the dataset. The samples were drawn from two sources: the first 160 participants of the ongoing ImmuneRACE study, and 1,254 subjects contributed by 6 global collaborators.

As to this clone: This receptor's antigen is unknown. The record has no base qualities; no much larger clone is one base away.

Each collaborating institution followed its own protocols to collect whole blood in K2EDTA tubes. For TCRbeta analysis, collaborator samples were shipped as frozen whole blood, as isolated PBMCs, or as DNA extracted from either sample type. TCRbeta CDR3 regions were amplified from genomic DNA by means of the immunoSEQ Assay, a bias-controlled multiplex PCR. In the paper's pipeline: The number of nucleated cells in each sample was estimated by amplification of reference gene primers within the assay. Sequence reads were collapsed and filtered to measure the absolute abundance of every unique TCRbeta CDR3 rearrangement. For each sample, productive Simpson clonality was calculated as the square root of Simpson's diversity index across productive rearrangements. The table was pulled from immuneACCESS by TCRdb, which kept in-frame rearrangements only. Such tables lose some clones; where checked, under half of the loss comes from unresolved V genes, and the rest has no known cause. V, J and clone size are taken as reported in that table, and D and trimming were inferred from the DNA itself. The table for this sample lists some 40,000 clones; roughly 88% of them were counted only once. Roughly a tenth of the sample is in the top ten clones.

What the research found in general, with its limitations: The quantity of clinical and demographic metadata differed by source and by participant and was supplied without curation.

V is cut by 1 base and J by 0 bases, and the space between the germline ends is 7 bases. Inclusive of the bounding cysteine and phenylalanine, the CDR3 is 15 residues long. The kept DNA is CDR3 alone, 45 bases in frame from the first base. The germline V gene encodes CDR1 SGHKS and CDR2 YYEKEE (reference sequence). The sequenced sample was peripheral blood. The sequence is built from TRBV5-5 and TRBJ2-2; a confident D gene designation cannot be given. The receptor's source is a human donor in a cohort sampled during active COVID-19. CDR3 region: CASSLFSTNTGELFF. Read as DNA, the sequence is TGTGCCAGCAGCTTGTTTTCTACGAACACCGGGGAGCTGTTTTTT.